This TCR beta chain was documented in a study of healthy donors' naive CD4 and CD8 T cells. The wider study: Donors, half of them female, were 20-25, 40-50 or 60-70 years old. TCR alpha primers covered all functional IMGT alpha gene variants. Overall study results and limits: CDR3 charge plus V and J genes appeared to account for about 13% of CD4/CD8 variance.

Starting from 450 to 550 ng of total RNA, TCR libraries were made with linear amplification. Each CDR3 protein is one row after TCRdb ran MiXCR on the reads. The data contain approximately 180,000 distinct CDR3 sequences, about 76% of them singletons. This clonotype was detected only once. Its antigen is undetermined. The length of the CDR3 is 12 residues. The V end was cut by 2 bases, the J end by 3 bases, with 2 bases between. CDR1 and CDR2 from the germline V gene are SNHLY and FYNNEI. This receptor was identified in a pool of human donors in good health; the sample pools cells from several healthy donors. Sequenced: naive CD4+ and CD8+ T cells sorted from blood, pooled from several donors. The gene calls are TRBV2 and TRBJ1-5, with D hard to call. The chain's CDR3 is CASSENNQPQHF. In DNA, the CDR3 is TGTGCCAGCAGTGAAAACAATCAGCCCCAGCATTTT. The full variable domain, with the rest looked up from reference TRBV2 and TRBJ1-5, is EPEVTQTPSHQVTQMGQEVILRCVPISNHLYFYWYRQILGQKVEFLVSFYNNEISEKSEIFDDQFSVERPDGSNFTLKIRSTKLEDSAMYFCASSENNQPQHFGDGTRLSIL.